This T cell receptor beta chain stems from a study of long-term antiretroviral therapy in people with HIV. Whole-study findings and limits: Therapy changes, viral resistance and ART adherence were not documented in the available data. HIV repertoires showed narrower CDR3 length ranges than controls.

The libraries were made with immunoSEQ v3.0 at survey level. Each sample aimed for about 40,000-50,000 sequenced T-cell genomes. Sequencing was performed with immunoSEQ multiplex PCR; in TCRdb, only in-frame clones are kept and a portion is missing. The sample has 40,000 to 50,000 clones; roughly 93% are singletons. On this clone itself: No antigen is known for it.

V lost 2 bases and J 7 bases, leaving 12 bases between the germline ends. The germline V gene has CDR1 SGHDN and CDR2 FVKESK. The CDR3 is 15 residues long. The sample here was unsorted PBMCs, taken almost 9.5 years after starting antiretroviral therapy. The chain employs TRBV14 and TRBJ1-6; possibly TRBD1 for D (6 bases). The sequence came from a man under 40 with HIV. The CDR3 DNA follows: TGTGCCAGCAGCCAATCGGACAGAATCAATTCACCCCTCCACTTT. Translated: CASSQSDRINSPLHF.